The 25 T cell receptor beta chains below were found in one sample sequenced in a study of beta chain features in type 1 diabetes. Sequenced material consisted of expressed TCRB transcripts (all of the isolated RNA was reverse transcribed). Clones were sequenced by immunoSEQ multiplex PCR, and TCRdb holds only the in-frame ones, with some missing. The data contain 850,000 to 900,000 clones, roughly 15% of them singletons. The specimen was naive CD4+ T cells from blood. These receptors originate from a woman between 18 and 30 years old in good health.

There are a few counts of this clone. The rearrangement uses TRBV5-1 and TRBJ2-1; 8 positions agree with TRBD1. Trimming at V came to 5 bases and at J to 7 bases, leaving 5 bases not matched to a gene. This CDR3 spans 13 amino acids. Germline V gene sequence: CDR1 SGHRS, CDR2 YFSETQ. The CDR3 DNA follows: TGCGCCAGCAGGACAGGGGAGTTGAATGAGCAGTTCTTC. It is translated as CASRTGELNEQFF.

The J gene is TRBJ1-1, the V gene TRBV6-6; 7 nucleotides agree with TRBD1. With V trimmed by 7 bases and J by 3 bases, 8 bases remained unmatched. There are 14 residues in the CDR3. In germline, CDR1 is MNHNY, CDR2 SVGAGI (reference sequence). The CDR3 DNA is TGTGCCAGCACCCAGACAGGGCGGGACACTGAAGCTTTCTTT. It is translated as CASTQTGRDTEAFF.

This clone came up once. A much bigger clone sits one base away, suggesting this may be a read error. Other DNA sequences in this sample translate to the same CDR3. The chain carries TRBV28 and TRBJ1-4; D gene unclear. The CDR3 length is 11 residues. Germline-derived CDR1 and CDR2 are MDHEN and SYDVKM. Trimming left V 2 bases short and J 5 bases short, with 0 bases between. CDR3 amino acids: CASSLNEKLFF. CDR3 sequence (DNA): TGTGCCAGCAGTTTAAATGAAAAACTGTTTTTT.

The rearrangement joins TRBV7-2 to TRBJ2-3; 7 bases match TRBD1. The CDR3 contains 13 residues. Germline CDR1 SGHTA, CDR2 FQGNSA. J lost 6 bases, V lost 5 bases, and 5 bases had no gene match. CDR3 nucleotides: TGTGCCAGCAGCGGCAGACAGGGTGATACGCAGTATTTT. It yields the protein CASSGRQGDTQYF.

This clone has more than one count but fewer than ten. V is TRBV7-2 and J is TRBJ2-7, with 8 bases lining up with TRBD1. From germline, CDR1 is SGHTA and CDR2 FQGNSA. The V gene end was trimmed by 2 bases and the J gene end by 5 bases; junction bases not matched to a gene: 8. There are 15 residues in the CDR3. The CDR3 nucleotides read TGTGCCAGCAGCTTACGAGGCAGGGGGCACCACGAGCAGTACTTC. As protein: CASSLRGRGHHEQYF. The full variable domain, completed using reference TRBV7-2 and TRBJ2-7, is GAGVSQSPSNKVTEKGKDVELRCDPISGHTALYWYRQSLGQGLEFLIYFQGNSAPDKSGLPSDRFSAERTGGSVSTLTIQRTQQEDSAVYLCASSLRGRGHHEQYFGPGTRLTVT.

CDR3 in amino acids: CASSPWSDNEKLFF. In DNA, the CDR3 is TGTGCCAGCTCACCCTGGTCAGATAATGAAAAACTGTTTTTT. This sequence joins TRBV18 and TRBJ1-4; D unresolved. This CDR3 is built from 14 residues. CDR1 is KGHSH and CDR2 is LQKENI in the germline V gene. The V and J ends lost 3 bases and 4 bases respectively, with 9 bases between them. The entire variable domain, with the rest obtained from reference TRBV18 and TRBJ1-4, is as follows: NAGVMQNPRHLVRRRGQEARLRCSPMKGHSHVYWYRQLPEEGLKFMVYLQKENIIDESGMPKERFSAEFPKEGPSILRIQQVVRGDSAAYFCASSPWSDNEKLFFGSGTQLSVL.

The V call is TRBV29-1, the J call TRBJ1-4; TRBD1 aligns across 7 bases. From germline, CDR1 is SQVTM and CDR2 ANQGSEA. The CDR3 consists of 17 residues. V shed 3 bases and J 5 bases; nucleotides not matched to a gene: 15. The CDR3 loop is CSVEAGWGTVGNEKLFF. Here the CDR3 DNA reads TGCAGCGTTGAGGCTGGGTGGGGGACAGTGGGAAATGAAAAACTGTTTTTT.

This clone was observed a few times. This chain connects TRBV2 to TRBJ2-7; 11 positions match TRBD1. Germline CDR1 reads SNHLY; CDR2 reads FYNNEI. V lost 8 bases, J lost 4 bases, and 7 bases stayed unmatched. The CDR3 extends over 14 amino acids. The CDR3, as DNA: TGTGCCAGCGGCCGGGACAGGGGGTCTTACGAGCAGTACTTC. Protein sequence: CASGRDRGSYEQYF.

As concerns this clone: At the DNA level, this CDR3 is encoded by other sequences in the same sample as well. V and J are TRBV20-1 and TRBJ1-2; D gene ambiguous. CDR3 length: 10 residues. CDR1 and CDR2 (germline): DFQATT, SNEGSKA (reference sequence). The ends were cut back, 6 bases at V and 3 bases at J, with 5 bases in the middle. CDR3: CSAPDYGYTF. The CDR3 coding sequence is TGCAGTGCCCCTGACTATGGCTACACCTTC.

The gene calls are TRBV2 and TRBJ1-2, with D uncertain. From germline, CDR1 is SNHLY and CDR2 FYNNEI. The CDR3 runs 12 residues. V lost 8 bases and J 4 bases, leaving 11 bases between the germline ends. DNA for the CDR3: TGTGCCAGCGTCAGGAGATCCTATGGCTACACCTTC. It yields the protein CASVRRSYGYTF. The full variable domain, in which reference TRBV2 and TRBJ1-2 provide the parts outside the CDR3, is EPEVTQTPSHQVTQMGQEVILRCVPISNHLYFYWYRQILGQKVEFLVSFYNNEISEKSEIFDDQFSVERPDGSNFTLKIRSTKLEDSAMYFCASVRRSYGYTFGSGTRLTVV.

The genes are TRBV28 and TRBJ1-2, with 7 bases aligning to TRBD1. Germline V lookup: CDR1 MDHEN, CDR2 SYDVKM. V dropped 3 bases and J dropped 8; count of bases not matched to a gene: 6. The CDR3 sequence is 13 residues long. For the CDR3, the DNA is TGTGCCAGCAGTTTGGCGGACAGGCACGGCTACACCTTC. Translation gives CASSLADRHGYTF.

The chain joins TRBV18 to TRBJ2-1, with D possibly being TRBD1 (6 bases). CDR1 KGHSH and CDR2 LQKENI come from the germline V gene. The CDR3 contains 15 residues. Trimming removed 3 bases at V and 0 bases at J, with 9 bases between. The CDR3 bases are TGTGCCAGCTCACCCACAGGGTACTCCTACAATGAGCAGTTCTTC. Its protein product is CASSPTGYSYNEQFF.

Note on this clone: Other DNA sequences within the sample encode an identical CDR3. V usage is TRBV7-3 and J usage is TRBJ2-6; D gene unclear. The CDR3 is 14 residues long. Per the germline V gene, CDR1 is SGHTA and CDR2 is FQGTGA. With 2 bases removed from V and 2 bases from J, the gap between germline ends came to 4 bases. CDR3 sequence reads: CASSLGTGANVLTF. CDR3 DNA: TGTGCCAGCAGCTTAGGGACTGGGGCCAACGTCCTGACTTTC. Combining the CDR3 with reference TRBV7-3 and TRBJ2-6 gives the whole variable domain GAGVSQTPSNKVTEKGKYVELRCDPISGHTALYWYRQSLGQGPEFLIYFQGTGAADDSGLPNDRFFAVRPEGSVSTLKIQRTERGDSAVYLCASSLGTGANVLTFGAGSRLTVL.

The table lists this clone with a few counts. The chain carries TRBV5-6 and TRBJ2-3; D gene unclear. Trimming took 4 bases from V and 2 from J, leaving 14 bases between them. The CDR3 loop spans 15 amino acids. Germline CDR1 and CDR2: SGHDT and YYEEEE. The DNA of the CDR3 is TGTGCCAGCAGCACAAAGCCTTTCTCCACAGATACGCAGTATTTT. This sequence encodes CASSTKPFSTDTQYF.

J is TRBJ2-7 and V is TRBV5-1, with 16 bases fitting TRBD2. This CDR3 spans 19 amino acids. Germline V gives CDR1 SGHRS, CDR2 YFSETQ. V lost 4 bases and J lost 0; bases outside the gene matches: 10. This CDR3 is CASSPTGTSGRESSYEQYF. The CDR3 DNA follows: TGCGCCAGCAGCCCTACCGGGACTAGCGGGAGGGAGAGCTCCTACGAGCAGTACTTC.

This clone was found a few times. The gene calls are TRBV4-2 and TRBJ1-4, with D perhaps matching TRBD1 (5 bases). With 3 bases removed from V and 4 bases from J, the gap between germline ends came to 33 bases. The CDR3 contains 22 residues. Germline CDR1 and CDR2: LGHNA and YNFKEQ. The CDR3 DNA reads as TGTGCCAGCAGCCAGGAGCTCAGGGTCCCGCCGCGGCTCACCACGATTAATGAAAAACTGTTTTTT. Residues: CASSQELRVPPRLTTINEKLFF.

The gene calls are TRBV4-3 and TRBJ2-1, with D tentatively TRBD2 (6 bases). The CDR3 sequence is 15 residues long. V was pared by 0 bases and J by 3 bases, with 9 bases between. Germline values: CDR1 LGHNA, CDR2 YSLEER. CDR3 loop: CASSQDHGGYNEQFF. The CDR3 nucleotides are TGCGCCAGCAGCCAAGATCACGGGGGCTACAATGAGCAGTTCTTC.

This clone was counted between two and nine times. V gene TRBV25-1 combines with J gene TRBJ1-4; D gene uncertain. This CDR3 has 14 residues. CDR1 MGHDK and CDR2 SYGVNS come from the germline V gene. Trimming pared 6 bases from V and 0 bases from J, leaving 8 bases between. The CDR3 DNA follows: TGTGCCAGCAGCAACGGTGCAACTAATGAAAAACTGTTTTTT. Protein: CASSNGATNEKLFF.

This chain uses TRBV5-6 with TRBJ2-5, with 11 bases aligning to TRBD2. This CDR3 is 16 amino acids long. The germline gives CDR1 SGHDT, CDR2 YYEEEE. Trimming at V came to 0 bases and at J to 3 bases, leaving 4 bases not matched to a gene. This chain's CDR3 is CASSLVGTSGKETQYF. In DNA, the CDR3 is TGTGCCAGCAGCTTGGTCGGGACTAGCGGAAAAGAGACCCAGTACTTC.

This clone was observed a few times. The chain joins TRBV28 to TRBJ1-1; D uncertain. V lost 6 bases to trimming and J lost 0 bases, with 14 bases between them. The germline CDR1 and CDR2 sequences are MDHEN and SYDVKM. The CDR3 is 15 amino acids. In nucleotides, the CDR3 is TGTGCCAGCAGGGTCGGCGGATCTATGAACACTGAAGCTTTCTTT. This sequence encodes CASRVGGSMNTEAFF.

J is TRBJ2-7 and V is TRBV5-1; D not certain. With 5 bases removed from V and 1 base from J, the gap between germline ends came to 10 bases. CDR3 length: 13 amino acids. The germline V gene encodes CDR1 SGHRS and CDR2 YFSETQ. The CDR3 region has the DNA TGCGCCAGCAGGACCACTCATTCCTACGAGCAGTACTTC. This translates into CASRTTHSYEQYF.

A word on this clone: Other DNA variants within this sample encode the same CDR3. V usage is TRBV2 and J usage is TRBJ2-2; D is possibly TRBD1 (6 bases). Germline assignment: CDR1 SNHLY and CDR2 FYNNEI. CDR3 size: 14 residues. Trimming took off 4 bases at V and 2 bases at J, with 8 bases between the two ends. The CDR3 is CASSVGTNTGELFF. The CDR3 bases are TGTGCCAGCAGTGTAGGGACAAACACCGGGGAGCTGTTTTTT.

This clone has more than one count but fewer than ten. This chain uses TRBV20-1 with TRBJ2-1; D is unclear. In germline, CDR1 is DFQATT, CDR2 SNEGSKA (reference sequence). With 3 bases removed from V and 10 bases from J, the gap between germline ends came to 10 bases. CDR3 length equals 11 residues. The CDR3 sequence is CSASSAWEQFF. In nucleotides, the CDR3 is TGCAGTGCTAGTAGTGCGTGGGAGCAGTTCTTC.

This clone turned up a few times. One end of the junction is discordant with germline, which a read error may explain. The chain uses TRBV15 and TRBJ2-7, with D possibly being TRBD2 (6 bases). Germline values: CDR1 LNHNV, CDR2 YYDKDF (reference sequence). The CDR3 covers 14 residues. CDR3 residues: CATSRDVAVEGRFF. The CDR3 nucleotides read TGTGCCACCAGCAGAGATGTGGCGGTGGAGGGAAGATTCTTC.

This clone was recorded a few times. The J gene is TRBJ2-5, the V gene TRBV6-5, with 7 bases aligning to TRBD2. The length of the CDR3 is 13 residues. V gave up 8 bases and J gave up 4 bases; unmatched junction bases: 7. Germline CDR1 MNHEY, CDR2 SVGAGI. The CDR3 loop is CASGREGGETQYF. In nucleotides, the CDR3 is TGTGCCAGCGGGAGGGAAGGTGGAGAGACCCAGTACTTC.